This T cell receptor beta chain was documented in a study of early stage breast cancer tumors. Overall study: Of around 15 invasive breast tumors, about a dozen were hormone receptor-positive, HER2-negative. Invasive lobular carcinomas made up about 35% of the 12 ER+/PR+/HER2- tumors. Points from the study as a whole: In about 90% of the 16 patients, blood comparison separated tumor from normal breast. Compared with adjacent normal breast tissue, tumors showed 2.5 to 3-fold greater T cell density and higher clonality.

As to this clone: Its matching antigen is unknown.

The CDR3 totals 18 residues. The ends were cut back, 5 bases at V and 3 bases at J, with 24 bases in the middle. The germline gives CDR1 KGHSH, CDR2 LQKENI. Using immunoSEQ multiplex PCR, the repertoire was profiled, and TCRdb retains in-frame clones only, with some absent. This table holds approximately 33,000 clones, roughly four fifths found once. This clonotype was sampled from a person in their 40s with breast cancer. The sample consisted of blood. J is TRBJ2-3 and V is TRBV18, with D uncertain. Here the CDR3 reads CASSKGGLSRVTTDTQYF. DNA of the CDR3: TGTGCCAGCTCAAAGGGTGGGCTGTCTAGAGTAACAACAGATACGCAGTATTTT.